The 5 T cell receptor beta chains below were found in one sample sequenced in a study of identical twins. TCRdb passed the 5' RACE reads through MiXCR, listing each CDR3 protein once. The data contain around 250,000 distinct CDR3 sequences, over 5.5% of them seen just once; the ten biggest clones take up roughly 14%. The same data also went into a second study, on T cells expressing NK-cell markers.

The sample taken for sequencing was CD8+ T cells sorted from blood. Receptors originate from a woman younger than 35 in good health.

The chain couples TRBV10-1 to TRBJ2-1; D is unresolved. V was clipped by 2 bases and J by 7 bases, with 9 bases between them. The CDR3 spans 13 residues. Per germline, CDR1 WNHNN and CDR2 SYGVQD (reference sequence). The CDR3 DNA reads TGCGCCAGCAGTGAGAACACGATGAATGAGCAGTTCTTC. Amino acids: CASSENTMNEQFF.

Ten or more counts support this clonotype. This rearrangement joins TRBV5-1 to TRBJ2-7, with 12 bases fitting TRBD2. Germline V gene lookup returns CDR1 SGHRS and CDR2 YFSETQ. This CDR3 contains 16 residues. Germline trimming cut 5 bases from V and 0 bases from J; bases unmatched to any gene: 6. CDR3 sequence (DNA): TGCGCCAGCAGTGACGGACTAGCGGGACTCTCCTACGAGCAGTACTTC. This encodes CASSDGLAGLSYEQYF.

This clonotype has more than one count but fewer than ten. V gene TRBV5-1 combines with J gene TRBJ1-1; 9 nucleotides line up with TRBD1. CDR3 length: 15 amino acids. V lost 4 bases to trimming and J lost 3 bases; unmatched junction nucleotides: 7. Germline V lookup: CDR1 SGHRS, CDR2 YFSETQ. CDR3 amino acids: CASSLPDRGDTEAFF. The CDR3 nucleotides are TGCGCCAGCAGCCTACCGGACAGGGGAGACACTGAAGCTTTCTTT.

This clonotype was found a few times. V and J are TRBV12-3 or TRBV12-4 and TRBJ2-1; the D gene is possibly TRBD2 (7 bases). V was pared by 5 bases and J by 4 bases, with 15 bases between. CDR3 length: 15 amino acids. The CDR3 DNA reads TGTGCCAGCAGTCCCCTCGGGGGGCCATACAATGAGCAGTTCTTC. Residues: CASSPLGGPYNEQFF.

This clonotype was seen ten or more times. The V call is TRBV2, the J call TRBJ2-1, with D unclear. The germline V gene has CDR1 SNHLY and CDR2 FYNNEI. V gave up 7 bases and J gave up 8 bases, with 9 bases separating them. The CDR3 spans 11 residues. The CDR3 protein is CASMGRHEQFF. The CDR3 DNA sequence: TGTGCCAGCATGGGAAGACATGAGCAGTTCTTC.